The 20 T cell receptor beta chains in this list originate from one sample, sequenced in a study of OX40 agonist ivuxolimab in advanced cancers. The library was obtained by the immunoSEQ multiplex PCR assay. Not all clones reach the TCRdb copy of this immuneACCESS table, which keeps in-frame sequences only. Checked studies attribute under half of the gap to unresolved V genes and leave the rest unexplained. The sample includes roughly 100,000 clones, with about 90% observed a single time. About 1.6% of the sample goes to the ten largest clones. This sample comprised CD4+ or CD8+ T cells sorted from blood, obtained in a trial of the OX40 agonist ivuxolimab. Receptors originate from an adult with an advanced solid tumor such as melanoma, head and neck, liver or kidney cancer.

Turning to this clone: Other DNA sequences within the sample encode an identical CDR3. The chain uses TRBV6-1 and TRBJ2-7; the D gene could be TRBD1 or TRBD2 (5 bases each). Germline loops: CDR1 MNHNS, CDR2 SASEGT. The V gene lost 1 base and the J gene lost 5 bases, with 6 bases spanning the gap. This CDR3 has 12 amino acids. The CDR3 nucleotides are TGTGCCAGCAGTGAAGGGGGGAACGAGCAGTACTTC. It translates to CASSEGGNEQYF.

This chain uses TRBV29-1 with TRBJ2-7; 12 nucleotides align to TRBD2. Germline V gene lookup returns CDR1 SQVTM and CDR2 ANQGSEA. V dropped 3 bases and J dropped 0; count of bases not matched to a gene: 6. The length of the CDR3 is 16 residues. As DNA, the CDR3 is TGCAGCGTTGATGGGACTAGCGGGCCAAGCTCCTACGAGCAGTACTTC. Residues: CSVDGTSGPSSYEQYF.

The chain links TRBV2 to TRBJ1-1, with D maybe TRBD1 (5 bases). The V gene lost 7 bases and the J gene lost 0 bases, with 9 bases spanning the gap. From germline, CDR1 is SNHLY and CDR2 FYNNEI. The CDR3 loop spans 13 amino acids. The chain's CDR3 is CASTMTVNTEAFF. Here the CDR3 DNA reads TGTGCCAGCACCATGACAGTGAACACTGAAGCTTTCTTT.

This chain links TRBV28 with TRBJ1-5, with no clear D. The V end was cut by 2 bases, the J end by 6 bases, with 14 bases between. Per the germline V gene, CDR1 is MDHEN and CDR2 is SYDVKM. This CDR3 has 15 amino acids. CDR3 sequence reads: CASSLGSGVAQPQHF. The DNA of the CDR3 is TGTGCCAGCAGTTTAGGGAGCGGGGTGGCTCAGCCCCAGCATTTT.

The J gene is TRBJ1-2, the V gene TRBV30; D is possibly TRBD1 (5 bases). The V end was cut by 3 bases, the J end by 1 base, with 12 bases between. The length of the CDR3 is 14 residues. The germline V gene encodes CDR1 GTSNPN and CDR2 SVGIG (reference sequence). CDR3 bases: TGTGCCTGGAGACCGGGGGGTGGTAACTATGGCTACACCTTC. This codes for CAWRPGGGNYGYTF.

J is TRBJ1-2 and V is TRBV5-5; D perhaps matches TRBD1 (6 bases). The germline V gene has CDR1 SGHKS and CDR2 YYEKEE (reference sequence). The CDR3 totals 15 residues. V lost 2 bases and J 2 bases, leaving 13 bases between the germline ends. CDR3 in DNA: TGTGCCAGCAGCTTCAATTACAGGGACAACTATGGCTACACCTTC. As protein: CASSFNYRDNYGYTF.

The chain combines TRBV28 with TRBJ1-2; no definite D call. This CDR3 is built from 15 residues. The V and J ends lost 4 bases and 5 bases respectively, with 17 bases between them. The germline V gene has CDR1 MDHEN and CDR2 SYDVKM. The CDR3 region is CASSSPAPLGYGYTF. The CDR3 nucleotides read TGTGCCAGCAGTTCTCCGGCCCCACTCGGGTATGGCTACACCTTC.

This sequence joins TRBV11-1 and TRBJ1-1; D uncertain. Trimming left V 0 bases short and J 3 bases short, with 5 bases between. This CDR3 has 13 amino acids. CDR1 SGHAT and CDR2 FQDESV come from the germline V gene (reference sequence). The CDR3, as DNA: TGTGCCAGCAGCTTAGCGGGAGACACTGAAGCTTTCTTT. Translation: CASSLAGDTEAFF.

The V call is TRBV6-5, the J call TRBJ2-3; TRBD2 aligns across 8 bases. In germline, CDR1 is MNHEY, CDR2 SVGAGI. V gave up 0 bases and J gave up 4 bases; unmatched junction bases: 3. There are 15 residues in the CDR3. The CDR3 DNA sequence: TGTGCCAGCAGTTACTCAGGACTAGCAGCAGATACGCAGTATTTT. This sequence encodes CASSYSGLAADTQYF.

The CDR3: CSVEGGTVPEQFF. The CDR3 DNA reads as TGCAGCGTTGAAGGGGGGACAGTCCCTGAGCAGTTCTTC. The chain combines TRBV29-1 with TRBJ2-1, with 7 bases that match TRBD1. This CDR3 is 13 amino acids long. Trimming took 1 base from V and 9 from J; bases not matched to a gene: 6. Germline V CDR1 and CDR2: SQVTM, ANQGSEA.

This chain's CDR3 is CASSLGGQGSEKLFF. CDR3 DNA sequence: TGTGCCAGCAGCTTAGGAGGGCAGGGGAGCGAAAAACTGTTTTTT. The rearrangement uses TRBV7-9 and TRBJ1-4, with TRBD1 as a possible D gene (6 bases). This CDR3 has 15 amino acids. V gave up 1 base and J gave up 8 bases, with 14 bases separating them. Germline CDR1 SEHNR, CDR2 FQNEAQ (reference sequence).

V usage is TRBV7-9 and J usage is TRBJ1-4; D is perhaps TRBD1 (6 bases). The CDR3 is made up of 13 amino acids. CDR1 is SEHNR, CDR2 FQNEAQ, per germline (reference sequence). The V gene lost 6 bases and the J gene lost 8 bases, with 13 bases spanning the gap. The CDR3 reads CASRGTLGEKLFF. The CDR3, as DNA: TGTGCCAGCAGGGGGACACTCGGAGAAAAACTGTTTTTT.

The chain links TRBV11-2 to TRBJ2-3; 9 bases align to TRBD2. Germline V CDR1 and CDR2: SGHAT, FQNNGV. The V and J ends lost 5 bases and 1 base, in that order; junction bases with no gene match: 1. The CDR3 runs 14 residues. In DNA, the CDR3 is TGTGCCAGCAGCCGGACTAGCGGCACAGATACGCAGTATTTT. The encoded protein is CASSRTSGTDTQYF. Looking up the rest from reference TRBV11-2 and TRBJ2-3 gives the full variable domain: EAGVAQSPRYKIIEKRQSVAFWCNPISGHATLYWYQQILGQGPKLLIQFQNNGVVDDSQLPKDRFSAERLKGVDSTLKIQPAKLEDSAVYLCASSRTSGTDTQYFGPGTRLTVL.

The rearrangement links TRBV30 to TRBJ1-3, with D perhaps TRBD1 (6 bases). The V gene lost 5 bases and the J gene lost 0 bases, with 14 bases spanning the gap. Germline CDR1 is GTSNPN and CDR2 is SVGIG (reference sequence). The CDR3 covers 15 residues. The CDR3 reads CAWWGGTNSGNTIYF. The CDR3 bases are TGTGCCTGGTGGGGGGGGACAAACTCTGGAAACACCATATATTTT.

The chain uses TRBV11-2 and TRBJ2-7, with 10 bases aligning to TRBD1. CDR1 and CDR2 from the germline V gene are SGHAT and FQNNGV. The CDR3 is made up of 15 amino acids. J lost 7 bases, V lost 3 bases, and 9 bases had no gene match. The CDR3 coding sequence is TGTGCCAGCAGCTTCGACAGGGGGCAGCGGGGAGAGCAGTACTTC. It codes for CASSFDRGQRGEQYF.

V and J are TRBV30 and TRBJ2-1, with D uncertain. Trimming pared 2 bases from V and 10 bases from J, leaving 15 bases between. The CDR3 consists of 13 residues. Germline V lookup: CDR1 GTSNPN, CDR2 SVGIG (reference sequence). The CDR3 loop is CAWSPLPAIEQFF. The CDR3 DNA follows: TGTGCCTGGAGTCCCCTCCCCGCAATCGAGCAGTTCTTC.

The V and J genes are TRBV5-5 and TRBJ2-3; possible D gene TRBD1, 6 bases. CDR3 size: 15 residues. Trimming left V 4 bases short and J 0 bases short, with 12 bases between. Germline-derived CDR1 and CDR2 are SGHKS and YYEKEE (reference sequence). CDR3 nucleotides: TGTGCCAGCAGCCGACAGGCGATAAGCACAGATACGCAGTATTTT. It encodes CASSRQAISTDTQYF.

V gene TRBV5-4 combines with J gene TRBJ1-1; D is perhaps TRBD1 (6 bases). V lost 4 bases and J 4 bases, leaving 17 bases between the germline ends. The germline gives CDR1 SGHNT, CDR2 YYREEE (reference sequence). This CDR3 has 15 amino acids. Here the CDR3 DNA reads TGTGCCAGCAGCCCGAGCGGGGGCAGGGTCACTGAAGCTTTCTTT. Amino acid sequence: CASSPSGGRVTEAFF.

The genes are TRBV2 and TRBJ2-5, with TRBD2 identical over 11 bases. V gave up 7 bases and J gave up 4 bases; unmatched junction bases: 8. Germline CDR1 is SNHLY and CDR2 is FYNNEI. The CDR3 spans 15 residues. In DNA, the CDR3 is TGTGCCAGCACCCAACTAGCGGGAGTGGCAGAGACCCAGTACTTC. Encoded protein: CASTQLAGVAETQYF.

The DNA for the CDR3 is TGTGCCAGCAGCGTAGCTCAAGGGGCGCGGGGCTACACCTTC. This gives the protein CASSVAQGARGYTF. The chain employs TRBV9 and TRBJ1-2; a weak D match, TRBD1 (5 bases). V was clipped by 0 bases and J by 8 bases, with 14 bases between them. CDR1 SGDLS and CDR2 YYNGEE come from the germline V gene. This CDR3 has 14 amino acids.